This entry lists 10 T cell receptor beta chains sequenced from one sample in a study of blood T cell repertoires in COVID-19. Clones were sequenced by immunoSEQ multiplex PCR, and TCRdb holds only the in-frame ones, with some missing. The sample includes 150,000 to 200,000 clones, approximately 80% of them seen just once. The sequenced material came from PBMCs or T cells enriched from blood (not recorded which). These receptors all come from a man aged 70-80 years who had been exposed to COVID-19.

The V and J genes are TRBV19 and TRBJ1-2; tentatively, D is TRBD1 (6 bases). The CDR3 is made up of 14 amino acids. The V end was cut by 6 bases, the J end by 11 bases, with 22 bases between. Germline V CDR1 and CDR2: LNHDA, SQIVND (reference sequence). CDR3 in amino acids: CASRNTGIPAEYTF. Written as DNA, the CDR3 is TGTGCCAGTAGGAACACAGGGATTCCTGCCGAATACACCTTC.

For the CDR3, the DNA is TGTGCCAGCAGCCCAGACAGCCCACAAGAGACCCAGTACTTC. It codes for CASSPDSPQETQYF. V is TRBV11-2 and J is TRBJ2-5, with a weak D call TRBD1 (5 bases). This CDR3 has 14 amino acids. Trimming removed 5 bases at V and 2 bases at J, with 12 bases between. In germline, CDR1 is SGHAT, CDR2 FQNNGV.

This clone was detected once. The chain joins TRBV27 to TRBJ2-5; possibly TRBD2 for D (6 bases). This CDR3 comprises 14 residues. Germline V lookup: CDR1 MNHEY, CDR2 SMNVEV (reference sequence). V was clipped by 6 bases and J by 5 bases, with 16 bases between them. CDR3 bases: TGTGCCAGCAGGCCCCTTGGGGGGAGGGAGACCCAGTACTTC. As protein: CASRPLGGRETQYF.

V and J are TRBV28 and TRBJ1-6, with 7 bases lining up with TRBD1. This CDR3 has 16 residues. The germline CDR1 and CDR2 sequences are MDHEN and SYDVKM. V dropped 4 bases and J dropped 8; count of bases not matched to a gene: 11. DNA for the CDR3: TGTGCCAGCAGTTCGCCTCTCCGGGACAGTTATTCACCCCTCCACTTT. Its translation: CASSSPLRDSYSPLHF.

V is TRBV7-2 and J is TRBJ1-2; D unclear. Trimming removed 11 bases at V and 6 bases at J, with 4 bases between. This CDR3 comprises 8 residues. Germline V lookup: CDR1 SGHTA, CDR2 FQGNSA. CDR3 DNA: TGTGCCTCGGATGGCTACACCTTC. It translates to CASDGYTF.

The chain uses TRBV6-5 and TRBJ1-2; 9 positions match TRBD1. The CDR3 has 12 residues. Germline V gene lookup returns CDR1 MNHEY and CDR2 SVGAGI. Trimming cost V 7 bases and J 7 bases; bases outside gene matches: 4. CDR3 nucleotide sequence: TGTGCCAGCACCCAACAGGGGGCTGGCTACACCTTC. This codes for CASTQQGAGYTF.

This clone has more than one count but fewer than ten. CDR3 residues: CASSLGGSNYGYTF. As DNA, the CDR3 is TGTGCCAGCAGCCTCGGGGGATCTAACTATGGCTACACCTTC. The gene calls are TRBV3-1 (or the pseudogene TRBV3-2) and TRBJ1-2; D is possibly TRBD1 (5 bases). Germline lookup yields CDR1 LGHDT and CDR2 YNNKEL (reference sequence). Between the trimmed V and J ends, which lost 4 bases and 0 bases, there was a span of 9 bases. The CDR3 spans 14 residues.

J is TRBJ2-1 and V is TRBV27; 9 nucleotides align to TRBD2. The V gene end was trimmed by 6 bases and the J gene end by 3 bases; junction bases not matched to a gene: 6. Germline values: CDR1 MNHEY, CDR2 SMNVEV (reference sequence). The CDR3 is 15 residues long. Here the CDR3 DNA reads TGTGCCAGCAGCCTAACTAGCGGGTACTACAATGAGCAGTTCTTC. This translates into CASSLTSGYYNEQFF.

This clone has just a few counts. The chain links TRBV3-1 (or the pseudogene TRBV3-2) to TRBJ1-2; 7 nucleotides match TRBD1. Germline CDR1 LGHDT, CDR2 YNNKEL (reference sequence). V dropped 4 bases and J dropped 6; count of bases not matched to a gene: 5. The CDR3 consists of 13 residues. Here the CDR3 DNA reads TGTGCCAGCAGCCGGGGGCAGGGGGATGGCTACACCTTC. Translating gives CASSRGQGDGYTF.

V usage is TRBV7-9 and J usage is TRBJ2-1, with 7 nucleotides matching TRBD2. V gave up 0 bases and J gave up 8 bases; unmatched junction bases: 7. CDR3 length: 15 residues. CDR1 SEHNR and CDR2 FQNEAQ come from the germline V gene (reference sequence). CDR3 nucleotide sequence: TGTGCCAGCAGCTTAGCGGGTAGCGGGTCCCATGAGCAGTTCTTC. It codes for CASSLAGSGSHEQFF.